The next 18 T cell receptor beta chains were all read from a single sample in a study of blood T cells in healthy people across ages. Primed by a sample-barcoded 5' primer and a J-beta primer mix, a second PCR proceeded for about 7 to 11 cycles. TCRdb re-called the 5' RACE reads through MiXCR, storing one row per CDR3 protein. The repertoire holds more than 700,000 distinct CDR3 sequences, with around half as singletons. The specimen was blood. Receptor source: an elderly man in good health.

The sample holds many counts of this clonotype. The CDR3 is CASSRTREGSEQYF. The DNA of the CDR3 is TGTGCCAGCAGTCGAACTAGAGAGGGCTCCGAGCAGTACTTC. This chain connects TRBV27 to TRBJ2-7, with a tentative D call TRBD2 (5 bases). Germline assignment: CDR1 MNHEY and CDR2 SMNVEV (reference sequence). V lost 5 bases to trimming and J lost 6 bases, with 17 bases between them. The CDR3 runs to 14 residues.

CDR3 coding DNA: TGCAGTGCGTATGAGGCGGGAGAGGGACAAGAGACCCAGTACTTC. Its translation is CSAYEAGEGQETQYF. The V call is TRBV20-1, the J call TRBJ2-5; 7 bases are shared with TRBD2. V was clipped by 6 bases and J by 2 bases; unmatched bases: 12. CDR1 is DFQATT, CDR2 SNEGSKA, per germline (reference sequence). CDR3 size: 15 residues.

The chain couples TRBV29-1 to TRBJ2-5; D gene uncertain. The assigned J gene may be wrong: the sequence end matches TRBJ2-7 better. This CDR3 has 10 residues. Per germline, CDR1 SQVTM and CDR2 ANQGSEA. Here the CDR3 DNA reads TGCAGCGTCATATTGGACGAGCAGTACTTC. It translates to CSVILDEQYF.

V usage is TRBV10-2 and J usage is TRBJ2-4, with TRBD2 matching 10 bases. Germline assignment: CDR1 WSHSY and CDR2 SAAADI. V lost 7 bases and J lost 5; bases outside the gene matches: 11. This CDR3 spans 16 amino acids. The CDR3 loop reads CASISAGGKGENIQYF. CDR3 nucleotides: TGCGCCAGCATTTCAGCGGGAGGGAAAGGCGAAAACATTCAGTACTTC.

This clonotype was counted a single time. The chain uses TRBV5-5 and TRBJ2-7; 14 nucleotides align to TRBD2. The DNA matches TRBJ2-5 better at its end, which makes the J call doubtful. From germline, CDR1 is SGHKS and CDR2 YYEKEE (reference sequence). The CDR3 runs to 17 residues. This CDR3 reads CASSWGLAGARGETQYF. The CDR3 DNA reads TGTGCCAGCAGCTGGGGACTAGCGGGAGCAAGAGGAGAGACCCAGTACTTC.

The rearrangement links TRBV20-1 to TRBJ2-4, with 7 bases lining up with TRBD1. CDR1 DFQATT and CDR2 SNEGSKA come from the germline V gene (reference sequence). J was trimmed by 5 bases and V by 0 bases; bases with no gene match: 4. This CDR3 has 14 amino acids. The CDR3 DNA follows: TGCAGTGCTAGAGATCGAACAGGGGAAAACATTCAGTACTTC. It encodes CSARDRTGENIQYF.

This clonotype was seen a few times. J is TRBJ2-7 and V is TRBV24-1, with 7 bases identical to TRBD2. This CDR3 is built from 15 residues. The V and J ends lost 5 bases and 7 bases, in that order; junction bases with no gene match: 13. In germline, CDR1 is KGHDR, CDR2 SFDVKD. This CDR3 is CATSASGIGYNEQYF. The CDR3 region has the DNA TGTGCCACCAGTGCGAGCGGGATAGGATACAATGAGCAGTACTTC.

The chain employs TRBV14 and TRBJ2-5, with D unresolved. The germline V gene encodes CDR1 SGHDN and CDR2 FVKESK. The CDR3 totals 14 residues. V was pared by 5 bases and J by 5 bases, with 15 bases between. The CDR3 spells CASSSHGLRETQYF. The DNA of the CDR3 is TGTGCCAGCAGCTCGCACGGGCTTAGGGAGACCCAGTACTTC.

This chain uses TRBV2 with TRBJ2-3; the match to TRBD2 covers 8 bases. The CDR3 contains 17 residues. Germline loops: CDR1 SNHLY, CDR2 FYNNEI. Germline trimming cut 6 bases from V and 2 bases from J; bases unmatched to any gene: 13. The CDR3 DNA follows: TGTGCCAGCAGCGAACAGGTTAGCGGGATAACCACAGATACGCAGTATTTT. Translation gives CASSEQVSGITTDTQYF.

This clonotype was picked up a small number of times. This rearrangement joins TRBV7-9 to TRBJ2-1; a possible D gene is TRBD2 (6 bases). V was trimmed by 5 bases and J by 7 bases, leaving 12 bases between them. CDR3 length equals 13 residues. Germline-derived CDR1 and CDR2 are SEHNR and FQNEAQ (reference sequence). CDR3 in amino acids: CASSAVGRNEQFF. In DNA form, the CDR3 reads TGTGCCAGCAGCGCGGTGGGGAGGAATGAGCAGTTCTTC.

The chain uses TRBV3-1 and TRBJ1-2; D not resolved. The CDR3 length is 13 residues. V lost 3 bases and J 0 bases, leaving 5 bases between the germline ends. Per the germline V gene, CDR1 is LGHDT and CDR2 is YNNKEL (reference sequence). CDR3 sequence reads: CASSQNTNYGYTF. The CDR3 bases are TGTGCCAGCAGCCAGAATACTAACTATGGCTACACCTTC.

In this sample, this clonotype turned up once. With a much larger clone just one base away, this may be a read error. This rearrangement joins TRBV20-1 to TRBJ2-1, with 12 bases that match TRBD2. J was trimmed by 13 bases and V by 0 bases; bases with no gene match: 10. This CDR3 contains 15 residues. CDR1 is DFQATT, CDR2 SNEGSKA, per germline (reference sequence). CDR3 in DNA: TGCAGTGCTAGAGAGAGGACTAGCGGGGTAGAGACCCAGTTCTTC. It codes for CSARERTSGVETQFF.

The chain carries TRBV7-9 and TRBJ1-5; 9 bases agree with TRBD1. The germline CDR1 and CDR2 sequences are SEHNR and FQNEAQ (reference sequence). V was pared by 4 bases and J by 4 bases, with 11 bases of the junction left unmatched. The CDR3 has 17 residues. The CDR3 sequence is CASSSTGTGTRNQPQHF. The CDR3 DNA follows: TGTGCCAGCAGCTCTACCGGGACAGGGACGAGAAATCAGCCCCAGCATTTT.

This clonotype was counted between two and nine times. V is TRBV5-1 and J is TRBJ1-6; the match to TRBD1 covers 8 bases. V was pared by 5 bases and J by 7 bases, with 8 bases of the junction left unmatched. CDR1 is SGHRS and CDR2 is YFSETQ in the germline V gene. This CDR3 region has 15 residues. DNA for the CDR3: TGCGCCAGCAGAACGGACAGGGTTAGCAATTCACCCCTCCACTTT. It is translated as CASRTDRVSNSPLHF.

The genes are TRBV20-1 and TRBJ2-3; D is unclear. The V and J ends lost 7 bases and 0 bases respectively, with 11 bases between them. This CDR3 is 13 amino acids long. Germline V gene data show CDR1 as DFQATT and CDR2 as SNEGSKA (reference sequence). The CDR3 DNA reads as TGCAGTGGGAGAAAGGCTAGCACAGATACGCAGTATTTT. As protein: CSGRKASTDTQYF.

This clonotype was observed many times. The chain couples TRBV9 to TRBJ2-3; D is ambiguous. The ends were cut back, 1 base at V and 4 bases at J, with 13 bases in the middle. The CDR3 is made up of 15 amino acids. Germline CDR1 reads SGDLS; CDR2 reads YYNGEE. CDR3 sequence (DNA): TGTGCCAGCAGCGTATCTCAGGACCACTCAGATACGCAGTATTTT. This encodes CASSVSQDHSDTQYF.

This clonotype has only one observation. The rearrangement joins TRBV27 to TRBJ2-3; 14 bases fit TRBD2. CDR1 MNHEY and CDR2 SMNVEV come from the germline V gene (reference sequence). After removal of 2 bases from V and 5 bases from J, the junction contained 12 bases not matched to a gene. There are 19 residues in the CDR3. CDR3 protein: CASSLGFGTSGSLGDTQYF. The CDR3 DNA reads as TGTGCCAGCAGTTTAGGTTTCGGGACTAGCGGGAGTTTAGGAGATACGCAGTATTTT.

The sample holds a few counts of this clonotype. The J gene is TRBJ2-2, the V gene TRBV6-2 or TRBV6-3; the D gene is possibly TRBD2 (6 bases). V was clipped by 4 bases and J by 6 bases, with 15 bases between them. There are 15 residues in the CDR3. Looked up from germline, CDR1 is MNHEY and CDR2 is SVGEGT. The CDR3 here is CASSWPTAGPGELFF. For the CDR3, the DNA is TGTGCCAGCAGTTGGCCTACAGCGGGTCCCGGGGAGCTGTTTTTT.